The 18 T cell receptor beta chains reported below all come from one sample, sequenced in a study of blood T cell repertoires in COVID-19. Sequencing was performed with immunoSEQ multiplex PCR; in TCRdb, only in-frame clones are kept and a portion is missing. The top ten hold over 2% of the sample, which has 140,000 to 150,000 clones, roughly nine tenths seen once. The material sequenced was peripheral blood. All receptors derive from a human donor with COVID-19, enrolled during active disease. The donor label of this sample is uncertain.

The rearrangement links TRBV3-1 (or the pseudogene TRBV3-2) to TRBJ1-6; D unresolved. V lost 3 bases, J lost 14 bases, and 11 bases lay in between. CDR1 is LGHDT and CDR2 is YNNKEL in the germline V gene (reference sequence). The CDR3 has 12 amino acids. In nucleotides, the CDR3 is TGTGCCAGCAGCCAGCCAGCGAGGGCCCTCCACTTT. Translating it yields CASSQPARALHF.

The chain employs TRBV19 and TRBJ2-3, with 7 positions matching TRBD2. This CDR3 has 16 residues. The germline V gene has CDR1 LNHDA and CDR2 SQIVND (reference sequence). V was clipped by 0 bases and J by 3 bases; unmatched bases: 6. The CDR3 loop reads CASSIDLGGWTDTQYF. The DNA for the CDR3 is TGTGCCAGTAGTATAGATCTGGGAGGGTGGACAGATACGCAGTATTTT.

V gene TRBV4-1 combines with J gene TRBJ1-2; D remains unclear. This CDR3 comprises 15 residues. Looked up from germline, CDR1 is MGHRA and CDR2 is YSYEKL. V dropped 1 base and J dropped 4 bases, with 13 bases sitting between them. The CDR3 loop is CASSQASKAGYGYTF. The CDR3 coding sequence is TGCGCCAGCAGCCAAGCATCTAAAGCAGGCTATGGCTACACCTTC.

This chain connects TRBV14 to TRBJ1-1, with 7 bases fitting TRBD1. The CDR3 is made up of 13 amino acids. V was clipped by 6 bases and J by 2 bases; unmatched bases: 3. Germline V gives CDR1 SGHDN, CDR2 FVKESK. The CDR3: CASSGQVNTEAFF. The CDR3 DNA is TGTGCCAGCAGTGGACAGGTTAACACTGAAGCTTTCTTT.

This clone was recorded only once. The genes are TRBV30 and TRBJ2-7; 8 bases line up with TRBD2. Germline values: CDR1 GTSNPN, CDR2 SVGIG (reference sequence). J gave up 2 bases and V 6 bases, and 6 bases lay outside the gene matches. The CDR3 consists of 13 residues. The CDR3, as DNA: TGTGCCTGCCAGCGGGAGCCCCCCTACGAGCAGTACTTC. Its protein product is CACQREPPYEQYF.

The table lists this clone with a count of one. The chain is built from TRBV9 and TRBJ2-5, with D unclear. The CDR3 is made up of 16 amino acids. In germline, CDR1 is SGDLS, CDR2 YYNGEE. Trimming pared 0 bases from V and 1 base from J, leaving 13 bases between. CDR3 DNA: TGTGCCAGCAGCGTAGATGTCAGCGCTTTCCAAGAGACCCAGTACTTC. Protein product: CASSVDVSAFQETQYF.

In nucleotides, the CDR3 is TGTGCCAGCAGCTTATTCCTCACAGATACGCAGTATTTT. Translating it yields CASSLFLTDTQYF. The chain has TRBV7-9 and TRBJ2-3; unclear D gene. The CDR3 consists of 13 residues. The V and J ends lost 2 bases and 2 bases respectively, with 5 bases between them. Germline V CDR1 and CDR2: SEHNR, FQNEAQ (reference sequence).

This rearrangement joins TRBV5-4 to TRBJ2-7; D uncertain. Germline CDR1 reads SGHNT; CDR2 reads YYREEE (reference sequence). The CDR3 sequence is 14 residues long. Trimming cost V 0 bases and J 4 bases, with 11 bases left between them. CDR3 sequence reads: CASSLGGGDYEQYF. The CDR3 DNA reads TGTGCCAGCAGCTTGGGAGGCGGAGATTACGAGCAGTACTTC.

This chain joins TRBV5-1 and TRBJ2-3; maybe TRBD1 (6 bases). Looked up from germline, CDR1 is SGHRS and CDR2 is YFSETQ. The CDR3 has 18 residues. The V and J ends lost 5 bases and 1 base respectively, with 23 bases between them. The CDR3 sequence: CASRGLRYRERGTDTQYF. The CDR3 DNA reads TGCGCCAGCAGAGGTCTACGGTACAGGGAGAGAGGCACAGATACGCAGTATTTT. Full variable domain (outside the CDR3, taken from reference TRBV5-1 and TRBJ2-3): KAGVTQTPRYLIKTRGQQVTLSCSPISGHRSVSWYQQTPGQGLQFLFEYFSETQRNKGNFPGRFSGRQFSNSRSEMNVSTLELGDSALYLCASRGLRYRERGTDTQYFGPGTRLTVL.

CDR3 sequence (DNA): TGTGCCAGCAGCCTCCCAGGAAAAACCGGGGAGCTGTTTTTT. This codes for CASSLPGKTGELFF. The chain joins TRBV5-8 to TRBJ2-2, with unresolved D. Germline lookup yields CDR1 SGHTS and CDR2 YDEGEE. V lost 4 bases, J lost 5 bases, and 12 bases lay in between. The CDR3 contains 14 residues.

The CDR3 region is CAWSLDRGGSPLHF. CDR3 coding DNA: TGTGCCTGGAGTCTCGACAGGGGTGGTTCACCCCTCCACTTT. The chain joins TRBV30 to TRBJ1-6; TRBD1 agrees at 8 bases. V dropped 2 bases and J dropped 9; count of bases not matched to a gene: 6. Germline CDR1 is GTSNPN and CDR2 is SVGIG (reference sequence). The CDR3 is made up of 14 amino acids.

J is TRBJ2-5 and V is TRBV6-5, with D uncertain. Germline V gene lookup returns CDR1 MNHEY and CDR2 SVGAGI. V was clipped by 6 bases and J by 1 base, with 12 bases between them. This CDR3 has 14 amino acids. This CDR3 is CASSLNNAQETQYF. The CDR3, as DNA: TGTGCCAGCAGCTTAAACAATGCCCAAGAGACCCAGTACTTC.

V gene TRBV2 combines with J gene TRBJ1-2; 12 bases line up with TRBD1. Germline lookup yields CDR1 SNHLY and CDR2 FYNNEI. Germline trimming cut 6 bases from V and 3 bases from J; bases unmatched to any gene: 11. This CDR3 has 17 residues. The CDR3 bases are TGTGCCAGCAGCGCCCCGGGACAGGGGGCAGAGTACTATGGCTACACCTTC. Amino acid sequence: CASSAPGQGAEYYGYTF.

J is TRBJ2-3 and V is TRBV4-1, with D perhaps matching TRBD2 (6 bases). Germline V lookup: CDR1 MGHRA, CDR2 YSYEKL. Trimming left V 3 bases short and J 4 bases short, with 8 bases between. The CDR3 has 13 amino acids. CDR3 DNA: TGCGCCAGCAGCCATGCGGGACCAGATACGCAGTATTTT. Amino acids: CASSHAGPDTQYF.

This clone was counted a few times. J is TRBJ2-7 and V is TRBV4-2; 10 bases fit TRBD2. CDR1 is LGHNA and CDR2 is YNFKEQ in the germline V gene. This CDR3 has 17 amino acids. J lost 5 bases, V lost 1 base, and 11 bases had no gene match. The CDR3 region is CASSQASGGSPPHEQYF. The DNA of the CDR3 is TGTGCCAGCAGCCAAGCTAGCGGGGGTTCCCCCCCCCACGAGCAGTACTTC.

This clone is a singleton in its sample. This chain joins TRBV28 and TRBJ1-1; 8 nucleotides match TRBD1. This CDR3 region has 15 residues. Germline trimming cut 7 bases from V and 4 bases from J; bases unmatched to any gene: 11. Germline V lookup: CDR1 MDHEN, CDR2 SYDVKM. As DNA, the CDR3 is TGTGCCAGCAATCAACAGGGGGTGGGGCGCACTGAAGCTTTCTTT. This gives the protein CASNQQGVGRTEAFF.

This sequence joins TRBV19 and TRBJ2-7, with D unclear. V lost 0 bases and J 6 bases, leaving 15 bases between the germline ends. The CDR3 is made up of 15 amino acids. Germline CDR1 and CDR2: LNHDA and SQIVND (reference sequence). The CDR3 loop reads CASSIEARTSGEQYF. The CDR3 nucleotides are TGTGCCAGTAGTATAGAGGCTAGAACGTCGGGCGAGCAGTACTTC.

This clone has a handful of counts. The V gene is TRBV5-1, the J gene TRBJ1-5; possible D gene TRBD1, 6 bases. The CDR3 has 14 residues. Trimming removed 0 bases from V and 5 bases from J, with 9 bases in between. Germline V gene lookup returns CDR1 SGHRS and CDR2 YFSETQ. CDR3 loop: CASSLGGPDQPQHF. The DNA for the CDR3 is TGCGCCAGCAGCTTGGGGGGGCCGGATCAGCCCCAGCATTTT.